This T cell receptor (beta chain) was recovered during a study of vaccination and CD4 T cells after COVID-19. In the study overall: Median draw time for post-COVID samples was 101 days post-diagnosis (range 35 to 161).

Treatment given: approximately 11-day PBMC culture with coronavirus spike peptide pools or control peptides (ViraFEST assay). In the case of this clonotype: What it binds is unknown.

Germline V CDR1 and CDR2: SNHLY, FYNNEI. V was cut by 4 bases and J by 1 base, with 13 bases left in between. The CDR3 is made up of 15 amino acids. The study sequenced cultured CD4+ T cell DNA using the Oncomine TCR Beta short-read assay. In this case, cultured CD4+ T cells provided the extracted genomic DNA. TCRdb re-derived calls from the PCR reads in MiXCR, one entry per CDR3 protein. The sample has about 8,800 distinct CDR3 sequences, around 50% seen once; the top ten hold 6% to 8.5%. The chain carries TRBV2 and TRBJ1-1, with D possibly being TRBD1 (6 bases). Sequenced: CD4+ T cells from blood, cultured in vitro. This sequence originates from a human donor who had recovered from COVID-19. The CDR3 DNA reads as TGTGCCAGCAGTGGGGCCGGGACACCGAACACTGAAGCTTTCTTT. This codes for CASSGAGTPNTEAFF.